The 28 T cell receptor beta chains in this list originate from one sample, sequenced in a study of blood T cell repertoires in COVID-19 (dated by TCRdb to 2019 to 2021). Library preparation was by the immunoSEQ multiplex PCR assay. Sourced from immuneACCESS, this table was stored by TCRdb with only in-frame sequences that have V and J called. A share of the clones is absent; for the studies checked, an unresolved V gene accounts for under half, and the remainder has no known explanation. In all, the sample holds more than 100,000 clones, and 65% to 85% of those were seen once. 4% to 5.5% of the sample comes from the top ten. Input material: peripheral blood. Receptors originate from a woman in her 70s with acute or convalescent COVID-19.

This chain links TRBV2 with TRBJ1-1, with 10 nucleotides matching TRBD1. This CDR3 has 16 residues. Unmatched junction bases numbered 10, after V lost 5 bases and J lost 4 bases. The V gene's germline CDR1 is SNHLY and CDR2 FYNNEI. CDR3 sequence (DNA): TGTGCCAGCAGTTTGACAGGGGGCGCGAGGAGCACTGAAGCTTTCTTT. It codes for CASSLTGGARSTEAFF.

Only one count was recorded for this clone. The V and J genes are TRBV5-8 and TRBJ1-3; D is ambiguous. Trimming cost V 0 bases and J 8 bases, with 12 bases left between them. Per the germline V gene, CDR1 is SGHTS and CDR2 is YDEGEE. The CDR3 extends over 14 amino acids. CDR3 sequence: CASSLVQTRDTIYF. As DNA, the CDR3 is TGTGCCAGCAGCTTGGTCCAGACCCGGGACACCATATATTTT.

The chain is built from TRBV13 and TRBJ1-2; 8 bases are a match to TRBD1. The junction had 4 bases not matched to a gene; V was cut back by 5 bases and J by 5 bases. Germline V gene data show CDR1 as PRHDT and CDR2 as FYEKMQ (reference sequence). This CDR3 is built from 13 residues. This chain's CDR3 is CASSRGQEYGYTF. The CDR3 coding sequence is TGTGCCAGCAGCCGGGGACAGGAATATGGCTACACCTTC. The full variable domain, its missing parts supplied by reference TRBV13 and TRBJ1-2, is AAGVIQSPRHLIKEKRETATLKCYPIPRHDTVYWYQQGPGQDPQFLISFYEKMQSDKGSIPDRFSAQQFSDYHSELNMSSLELGDSALYFCASSRGQEYGYTFGSGTRLTVV.

The chain carries TRBV6-5 and TRBJ2-3; 7 bases map to TRBD1. The CDR3 loop spans 13 amino acids. Germline CDR1 MNHEY, CDR2 SVGAGI. J was trimmed by 6 bases and V by 6 bases; bases with no gene match: 6. CDR3 in amino acids: CASSLSTGDTQYF. CDR3 nucleotide sequence: TGTGCCAGCAGCCTTTCGACAGGGGATACGCAGTATTTT.

CDR3 sequence: CASSIAPGGNTEAFF. The DNA for the CDR3 is TGTGCCAGTAGTATAGCCCCAGGGGGCAACACTGAAGCTTTCTTT. The J gene is TRBJ1-1, the V gene TRBV19, with 8 bases aligning to TRBD1. There are 15 residues in the CDR3. V lost 1 base and J lost 2; bases outside the gene matches: 3. CDR1 and CDR2 from the germline V gene are LNHDA and SQIVND (reference sequence).

The chain combines TRBV10-2 with TRBJ1-1; 8 bases agree with TRBD1. Trimming took 4 bases from V and 1 from J; bases not matched to a gene: 5. This CDR3 is built from 15 residues. The germline gives CDR1 WSHSY, CDR2 SAAADI. CDR3 sequence (DNA): TGCGCCAGCAGTGTCGGACAGGGATGGAACACTGAAGCTTTCTTT. It translates to CASSVGQGWNTEAFF.

This clone occurred once. The rearrangement uses TRBV4-2 and TRBJ2-5, with D unclear. The CDR3 has 13 residues. The germline V gene encodes CDR1 LGHNA and CDR2 YNFKEQ. V dropped 0 bases and J dropped 14 bases, with 16 bases sitting between them. In nucleotides, the CDR3 is TGTGCCAGCAGCCAAGATGTTGGAGCCGCAACTTACTTC. Translating gives CASSQDVGAATYF.

The chain combines TRBV7-9 with TRBJ2-3; 11 positions agree with TRBD2. With 4 bases clipped from V and 4 bases from J, the junction kept 4 bases outside the gene matches. The CDR3 consists of 15 residues. Germline V gene lookup returns CDR1 SEHNR and CDR2 FQNEAQ (reference sequence). The CDR3 sequence is CASSSLAGGPDTQYF. The CDR3 DNA reads TGTGCCAGCAGCTCCTTAGCGGGGGGGCCAGATACGCAGTATTTT.

The rearrangement uses TRBV2 and TRBJ1-1, with D uncertain. Germline assignment: CDR1 SNHLY and CDR2 FYNNEI. This CDR3 has 14 residues. V was pared by 2 bases and J by 1 base, with 8 bases between. The CDR3 sequence: CASSERRGNTEAFF. For the CDR3, the DNA is TGTGCCAGCAGTGAAAGGCGGGGGAACACTGAAGCTTTCTTT.

CDR3 in DNA: TGTGCCAGTAGTGCCCGCGGGGGAAGGACCTACAATGAGCAGTTCTTC. Protein: CASSARGGRTYNEQFF. This sequence joins TRBV19 and TRBJ2-1; 7 bases map to TRBD2. V was pared by 5 bases and J by 2 bases, with 9 bases of the junction left unmatched. The CDR3 sequence is 16 residues long. The germline V gene has CDR1 LNHDA and CDR2 SQIVND (reference sequence).

V usage is TRBV5-1 and J usage is TRBJ1-1; possible D gene TRBD1, 5 bases. Per the germline V gene, CDR1 is SGHRS and CDR2 is YFSETQ. CDR3 length: 13 amino acids. Deletions cut 4 bases from V and 2 bases from J, with 9 bases between. CDR3 sequence: CASSLTGNTEAFF. In DNA form, the CDR3 reads TGCGCCAGCAGCCTAACAGGAAACACTGAAGCTTTCTTT.

The chain links TRBV4-2 to TRBJ2-1, with TRBD1 identical over 8 bases. V dropped 0 bases and J dropped 9; count of bases not matched to a gene: 7. The CDR3 has 15 amino acids. The germline CDR1 and CDR2 sequences are LGHNA and YNFKEQ. In nucleotides, the CDR3 is TGTGCCAGCAGCCAAGATCTTAACACAGGGGGTGAGCAGTTCTTC. This codes for CASSQDLNTGGEQFF.

V usage is TRBV5-5 and J usage is TRBJ1-2; D gene ambiguous. Germline assignment: CDR1 SGHKS and CDR2 YYEKEE (reference sequence). The CDR3 is 14 residues long. V gave up 4 bases and J gave up 6 bases, with 16 bases separating them. The CDR3, as DNA: TGTGCCAGCAGCCTGATGGGAGAGCGACATGGCTACACCTTC. Its translation: CASSLMGERHGYTF.

The V gene is TRBV7-8, the J gene TRBJ1-3; D is ambiguous. Between the trimmed V and J ends, which lost 5 bases and 4 bases, there was a span of 21 bases. The CDR3 loop spans 17 amino acids. Germline V gene lookup returns CDR1 SGHVS and CDR2 FQNEAQ. The DNA of the CDR3 is TGTGCCAGCAGCCCTACGATGAGCTGGGCCAAAGGAAACACCATATATTTT. It yields the protein CASSPTMSWAKGNTIYF.

This chain uses TRBV7-9 with TRBJ2-3; no definite D call. The ends were cut back, 10 bases at V and 4 bases at J, with 3 bases in the middle. Germline V gene lookup returns CDR1 SEHNR and CDR2 FQNEAQ (reference sequence). CDR3 length: 9 amino acids. CDR3 protein: CATSDTQYF. CDR3 nucleotides: TGTGCCACATCAGATACGCAGTATTTT. Filled out from reference TRBV7-9 and TRBJ2-3, the complete variable domain reads DTGVSQNPRHKITKRGQNVTFRCDPISEHNRLYWYRQTLGQGPEFLTYFQNEAQLEKSRLLSDRFSAERPKGSFSTLEIQRTEQGDSAMYLCATSDTQYFGPGTRLTVL.

V gene TRBV7-9 combines with J gene TRBJ2-5; D call uncertain. The CDR3 extends over 11 amino acids. Between the trimmed V and J ends, which lost 4 bases and 3 bases, there was a span of 3 bases. Looked up from germline, CDR1 is SEHNR and CDR2 is FQNEAQ (reference sequence). The CDR3 coding sequence is TGTGCCAGCAGCTCAGAAGAGACCCAGTACTTC. Its protein product is CASSSEETQYF.

The chain is built from TRBV5-1 and TRBJ2-5, with 10 bases aligning to TRBD2. The ends lost 3 bases at V and 5 bases at J; junction bases unmatched: 4. Germline assignment: CDR1 SGHRS and CDR2 YFSETQ. The CDR3 has 14 residues. The CDR3 DNA reads TGCGCCAGCAGCTCGGGACTAGCGAGCGAGACCCAGTACTTC. This gives the protein CASSSGLASETQYF.

The chain carries TRBV7-8 and TRBJ2-3, with 9 positions matching TRBD2. The CDR3 sequence is 14 residues long. V lost 3 bases to trimming and J lost 3 bases; unmatched junction nucleotides: 1. Germline values: CDR1 SGHVS, CDR2 FQNEAQ. The CDR3 protein is CASSLSGGTDTQYF. DNA of the CDR3: TGTGCCAGCAGCTTGAGCGGGGGGACAGATACGCAGTATTTT.

This sequence joins TRBV25-1 and TRBJ1-1; 7 bases are a match to TRBD1. The CDR3 spans 14 residues. V lost 5 bases to trimming and J lost 1 base; unmatched junction nucleotides: 4. CDR1 and CDR2 from the germline V gene are MGHDK and SYGVNS. The CDR3 DNA reads as TGTGCCAGCAGTAGCACAGGGGCGAACACTGAAGCTTTCTTT. Translation gives CASSSTGANTEAFF.

CDR3 sequence reads: CASSEAGNHYGYTF. The CDR3 nucleotides read TGCGCCAGCAGTGAAGCGGGGAACCACTATGGCTACACCTTC. The rearrangement links TRBV10-1 to TRBJ1-2; D gene uncertain. Deletions cut 3 bases from V and 3 bases from J, with 11 bases between. Germline loops: CDR1 WNHNN, CDR2 SYGVQD (reference sequence). CDR3 length equals 14 residues.

The chain joins TRBV18 to TRBJ2-1, with 13 bases that match TRBD2. V was clipped by 6 bases and J by 2 bases; unmatched bases: 7. Germline V lookup: CDR1 KGHSH, CDR2 LQKENI. The CDR3 runs to 17 residues. The DNA of the CDR3 is TGTGCCAGCTCTGAGACTAGCGGGGGGATGACCTACAATGAGCAGTTCTTC. Its translation: CASSETSGGMTYNEQFF.

The V gene is TRBV5-4, the J gene TRBJ2-7; possible D gene TRBD1, 5 bases. Germline V gives CDR1 SGHNT, CDR2 YYREEE (reference sequence). The CDR3 covers 13 residues. The V end lost 0 bases, the J end lost 7 bases, and 11 bases lay between the germline ends. Here the CDR3 DNA reads TGTGCCAGCAGCTTGGAGGGGCCTGGGGAGCAGTACTTC. As protein: CASSLEGPGEQYF.

This CDR3 reads CASSRDSANYGYTF. The CDR3 nucleotides read TGTGCCAGCAGCCGGGACTCAGCTAACTATGGCTACACCTTC. The chain joins TRBV27 to TRBJ1-2; tentatively, D is TRBD1 (5 bases). Germline V gives CDR1 MNHEY, CDR2 SMNVEV (reference sequence). V shed 6 bases and J shed 0 bases, with 11 bases lying between them. The CDR3 runs to 14 residues.

V gene TRBV29-1 combines with J gene TRBJ1-1, with no clear D. Trimming left V 7 bases short and J 4 bases short, with 22 bases between. The CDR3 sequence is 15 residues long. CDR1 SQVTM and CDR2 ANQGSEA come from the germline V gene. The CDR3 DNA sequence: TGCAGCGCCGGCCGGGGATCCCCATCGGGCACTGAAGCTTTCTTT. Protein sequence: CSAGRGSPSGTEAFF.

The V call is TRBV24-1, the J call TRBJ1-1, with D perhaps TRBD1 (5 bases). Germline values: CDR1 KGHDR, CDR2 SFDVKD. The CDR3 contains 14 residues. V was clipped by 5 bases and J by 1 base, with 10 bases between them. CDR3 protein: CATSAQGENTEAFF. The CDR3 DNA is TGTGCCACCAGTGCCCAGGGTGAGAACACTGAAGCTTTCTTT.

The rearrangement joins TRBV29-1 to TRBJ2-6; the D gene is possibly TRBD1 (5 bases). Deletions cut 7 bases from V and 13 bases from J, with 26 bases between. CDR3 size: 15 residues. Germline V gives CDR1 SQVTM, CDR2 ANQGSEA. The CDR3 region is CSARTSDNAARVLTF. The CDR3 DNA reads TGCAGCGCCCGAACCTCGGACAACGCCGCTAGGGTCCTGACTTTC.

CDR3 nucleotides: TGTGCCAGCAGCTTTGAACTAGCGGGGGGCCGGTCCTACAATGAGCAGTTCTTC. Protein sequence: CASSFELAGGRSYNEQFF. This rearrangement joins TRBV11-3 to TRBJ2-1, with 12 bases identical to TRBD2. Losses at the gene ends were 3 bases for V and 1 base for J; bases not matched to a gene: 7. The CDR3 spans 18 residues. Per the germline V gene, CDR1 is SGHNT and CDR2 is YENEEA.

The chain recombines TRBV19 with TRBJ2-2; 10 bases line up with TRBD1. The trim removed 6 bases at V and 0 bases at J, leaving 13 bases unmatched. Germline V gives CDR1 LNHDA, CDR2 SQIVND (reference sequence). This CDR3 has 19 amino acids. The DNA of the CDR3 is TGTGCCAGTAGCCCTATGCCGGGACAGGGGCAATCGAACACCGGGGAGCTGTTTTTT. It codes for CASSPMPGQGQSNTGELFF.